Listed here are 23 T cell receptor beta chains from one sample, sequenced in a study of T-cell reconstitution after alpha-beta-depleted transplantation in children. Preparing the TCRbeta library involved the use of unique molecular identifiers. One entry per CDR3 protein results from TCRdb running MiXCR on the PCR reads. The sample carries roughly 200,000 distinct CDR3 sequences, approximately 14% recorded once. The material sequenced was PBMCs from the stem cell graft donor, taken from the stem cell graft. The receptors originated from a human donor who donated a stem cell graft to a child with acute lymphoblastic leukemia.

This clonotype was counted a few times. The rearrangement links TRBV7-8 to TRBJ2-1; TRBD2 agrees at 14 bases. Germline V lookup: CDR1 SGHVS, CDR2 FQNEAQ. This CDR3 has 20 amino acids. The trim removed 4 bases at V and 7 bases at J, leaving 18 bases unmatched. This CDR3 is CASSSLIPGLAGVKKNEQFF. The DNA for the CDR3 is TGTGCCAGCAGCTCCTTGATCCCGGGACTAGCGGGAGTTAAGAAGAATGAGCAGTTCTTC.

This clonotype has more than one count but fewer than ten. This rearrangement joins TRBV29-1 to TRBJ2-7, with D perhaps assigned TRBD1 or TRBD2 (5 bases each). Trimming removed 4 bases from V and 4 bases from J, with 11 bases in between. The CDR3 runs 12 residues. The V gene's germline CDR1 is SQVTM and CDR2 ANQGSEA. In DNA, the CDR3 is TGCAGCGTTGCTGGGGACGTATACGAGCAGTACTTC. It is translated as CSVAGDVYEQYF.

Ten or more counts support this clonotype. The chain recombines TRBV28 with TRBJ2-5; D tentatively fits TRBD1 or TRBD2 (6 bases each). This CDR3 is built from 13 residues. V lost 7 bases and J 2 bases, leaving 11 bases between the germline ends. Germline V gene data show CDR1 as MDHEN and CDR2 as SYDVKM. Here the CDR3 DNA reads TGTGCCAGCACCGAGGGGGGACAAGAGACCCAGTACTTC. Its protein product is CASTEGGQETQYF.

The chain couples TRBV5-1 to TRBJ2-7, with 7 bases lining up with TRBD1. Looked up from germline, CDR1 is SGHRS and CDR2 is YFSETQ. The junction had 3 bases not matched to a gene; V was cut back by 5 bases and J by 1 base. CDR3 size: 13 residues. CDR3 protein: CASSDRVSYEQYF. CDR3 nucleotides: TGCGCCAGCAGTGACAGGGTATCCTACGAGCAGTACTTC.

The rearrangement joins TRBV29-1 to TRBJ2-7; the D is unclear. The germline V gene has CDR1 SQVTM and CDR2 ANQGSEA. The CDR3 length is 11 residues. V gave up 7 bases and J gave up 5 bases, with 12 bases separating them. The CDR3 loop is CSAGRGDEQYF. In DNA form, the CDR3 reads TGCAGCGCCGGAAGAGGTGACGAGCAGTACTTC.

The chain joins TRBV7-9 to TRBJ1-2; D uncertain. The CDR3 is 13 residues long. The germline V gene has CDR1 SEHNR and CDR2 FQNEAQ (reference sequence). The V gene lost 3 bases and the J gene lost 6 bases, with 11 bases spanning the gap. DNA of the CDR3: TGTGCCAGCAGCTTCCAAGGTTTCGATGGCTACACCTTC. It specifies CASSFQGFDGYTF.

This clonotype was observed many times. This CDR3 is CSVVAFQETQYF. Here the CDR3 DNA reads TGCAGCGTTGTAGCCTTCCAAGAGACCCAGTACTTC. V is TRBV29-1 and J is TRBJ2-5; D uncertain. The germline V gene encodes CDR1 SQVTM and CDR2 ANQGSEA. The CDR3 consists of 12 residues. V gave up 4 bases and J gave up 1 base, with 7 bases separating them.

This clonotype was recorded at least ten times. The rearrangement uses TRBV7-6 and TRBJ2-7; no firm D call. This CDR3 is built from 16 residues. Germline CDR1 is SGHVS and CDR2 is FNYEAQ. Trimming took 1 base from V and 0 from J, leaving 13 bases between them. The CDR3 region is CASSLGPTRSSYEQYF. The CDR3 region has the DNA TGTGCCAGCAGCTTAGGTCCCACGAGGAGCTCCTACGAGCAGTACTTC.

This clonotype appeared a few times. This CDR3 is CASSFWGAGGNQPQHF. The CDR3 DNA reads TGTGCCAGCAGTTTCTGGGGGGCCGGGGGCAATCAGCCCCAGCATTTT. The J gene is TRBJ1-5, the V gene TRBV12-3 or TRBV12-4; TRBD1 might be the D (6 bases). V shed 3 bases and J shed 2 bases, with 14 bases lying between them. This CDR3 contains 16 residues.

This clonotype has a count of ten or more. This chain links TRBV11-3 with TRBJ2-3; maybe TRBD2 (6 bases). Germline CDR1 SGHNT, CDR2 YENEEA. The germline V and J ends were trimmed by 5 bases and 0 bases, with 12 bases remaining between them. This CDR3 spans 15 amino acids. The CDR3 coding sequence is TGTGCCAGCAGCCCTAGGCGGGGTAGCACAGATACGCAGTATTTT. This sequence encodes CASSPRRGSTDTQYF. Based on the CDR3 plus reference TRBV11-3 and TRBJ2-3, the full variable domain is EAGVVQSPRYKIIEKKQPVAFWCNPISGHNTLYWYLQNLGQGPELLIRYENEEAVDDSQLPKDRFSAERLKGVDSTLKIQPAELGDSAVYLCASSPRRGSTDTQYFGPGTRLTVL.

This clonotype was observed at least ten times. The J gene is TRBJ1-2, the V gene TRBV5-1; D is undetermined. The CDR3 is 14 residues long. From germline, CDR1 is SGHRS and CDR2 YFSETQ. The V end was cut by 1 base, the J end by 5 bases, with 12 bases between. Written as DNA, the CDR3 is TGCGCCAGCAGCTTGATGGACGGAGAGTATGGCTACACCTTC. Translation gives CASSLMDGEYGYTF.

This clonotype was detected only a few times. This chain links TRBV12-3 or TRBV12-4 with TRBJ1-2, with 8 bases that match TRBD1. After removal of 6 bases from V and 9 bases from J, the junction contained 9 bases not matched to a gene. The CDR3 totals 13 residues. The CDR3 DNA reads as TGTGCCAGCAGCCTTGGACAGGGCACGCGCTACACCTTC. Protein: CASSLGQGTRYTF.

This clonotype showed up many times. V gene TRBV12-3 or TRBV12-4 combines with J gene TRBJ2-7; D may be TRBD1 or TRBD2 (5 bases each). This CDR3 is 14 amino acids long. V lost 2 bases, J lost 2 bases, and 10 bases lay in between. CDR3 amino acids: CASSLRDRTYEQYF. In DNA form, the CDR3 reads TGTGCCAGCAGTTTAAGGGACCGCACCTACGAGCAGTACTTC.

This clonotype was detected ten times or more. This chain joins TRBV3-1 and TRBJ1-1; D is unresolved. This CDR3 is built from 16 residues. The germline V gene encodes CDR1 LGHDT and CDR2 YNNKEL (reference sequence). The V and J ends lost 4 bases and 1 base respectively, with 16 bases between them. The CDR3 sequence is CASSPYLGAGNTEAFF. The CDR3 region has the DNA TGTGCCAGCAGCCCCTACTTGGGCGCGGGGAACACTGAAGCTTTCTTT.

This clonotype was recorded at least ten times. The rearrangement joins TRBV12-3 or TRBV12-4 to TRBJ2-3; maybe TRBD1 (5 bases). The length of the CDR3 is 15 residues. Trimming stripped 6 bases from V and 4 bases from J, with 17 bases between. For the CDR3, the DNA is TGTGCCAGCAGCTCGGGTGGGGCAGGGTCAGATACGCAGTATTTT. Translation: CASSSGGAGSDTQYF.

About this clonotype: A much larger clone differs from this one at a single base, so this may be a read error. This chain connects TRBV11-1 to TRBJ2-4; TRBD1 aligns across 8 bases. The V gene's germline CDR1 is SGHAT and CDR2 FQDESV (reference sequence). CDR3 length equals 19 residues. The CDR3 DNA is TGTGCCAGCAGCTCGGCCCGGGACAGGAGTGGGCTAGCCAAAAACATTCAGTGCTTC. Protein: CASSSARDRSGLAKNIQCF.

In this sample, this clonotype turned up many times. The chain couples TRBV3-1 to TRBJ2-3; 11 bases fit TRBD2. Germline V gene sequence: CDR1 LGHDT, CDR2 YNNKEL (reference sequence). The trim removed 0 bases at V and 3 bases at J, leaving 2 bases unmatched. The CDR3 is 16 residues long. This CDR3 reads CASSQELAGATDTQYF. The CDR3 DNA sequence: TGTGCCAGCAGCCAAGAACTAGCGGGAGCAACAGATACGCAGTATTTT.

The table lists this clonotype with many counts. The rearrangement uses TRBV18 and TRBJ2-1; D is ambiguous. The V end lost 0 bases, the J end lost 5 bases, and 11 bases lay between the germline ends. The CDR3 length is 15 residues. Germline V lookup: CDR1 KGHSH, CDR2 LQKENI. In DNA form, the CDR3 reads TGTGCCAGCTCACCACCCACTGGAGAGGACAATGAGCAGTTCTTC. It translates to CASSPPTGEDNEQFF. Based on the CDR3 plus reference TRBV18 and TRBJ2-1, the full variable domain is NAGVMQNPRHLVRRRGQEARLRCSPMKGHSHVYWYRQLPEEGLKFMVYLQKENIIDESGMPKERFSAEFPKEGPSILRIQQVVRGDSAAYFCASSPPTGEDNEQFFGPGTRLTVL.

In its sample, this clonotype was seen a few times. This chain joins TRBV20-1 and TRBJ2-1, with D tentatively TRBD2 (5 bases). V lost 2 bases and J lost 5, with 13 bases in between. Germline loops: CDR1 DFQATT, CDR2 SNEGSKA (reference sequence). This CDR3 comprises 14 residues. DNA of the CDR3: TGCAGTGCTAGATTCAACCTCGGGGACAATGAGCAGTTCTTC. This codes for CSARFNLGDNEQFF.

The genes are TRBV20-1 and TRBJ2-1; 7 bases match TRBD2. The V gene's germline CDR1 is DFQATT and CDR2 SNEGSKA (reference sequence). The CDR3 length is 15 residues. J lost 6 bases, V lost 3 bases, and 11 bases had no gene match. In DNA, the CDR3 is TGCAGTGCTAGGCCACCAATGGGGGGGAGCAATGAGCAGTTCTTC. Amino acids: CSARPPMGGSNEQFF.

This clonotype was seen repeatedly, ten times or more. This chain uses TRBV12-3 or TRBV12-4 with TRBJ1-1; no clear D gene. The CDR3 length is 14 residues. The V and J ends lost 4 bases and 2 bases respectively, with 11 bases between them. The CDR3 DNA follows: TGTGCCAGCAGTTCACCCACAGAAAACACTGAAGCTTTCTTT. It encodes CASSSPTENTEAFF.

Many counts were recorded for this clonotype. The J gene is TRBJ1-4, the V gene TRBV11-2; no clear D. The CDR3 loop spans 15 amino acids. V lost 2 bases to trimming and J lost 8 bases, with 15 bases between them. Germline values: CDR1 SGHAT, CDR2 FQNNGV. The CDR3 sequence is CASSLHSSKGEKLFF. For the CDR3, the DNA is TGTGCCAGCAGCTTACACTCTTCCAAAGGGGAAAAACTGTTTTTT.

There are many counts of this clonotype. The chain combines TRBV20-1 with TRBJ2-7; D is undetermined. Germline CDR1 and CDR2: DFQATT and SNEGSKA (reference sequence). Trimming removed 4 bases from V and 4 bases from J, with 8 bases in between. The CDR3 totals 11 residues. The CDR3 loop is CSAIPRYEQYF. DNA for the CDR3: TGCAGTGCTATCCCCCGGTACGAGCAGTACTTC.